A single sample is the source of the 22 T cell receptor beta chains below, sequenced in a study of molecular identifiers for immune sequencing clone quantification listed by TCRdb under 2018. The method was PCR. Sequencing was performed on an Illumina HiSeq 4000. TCRdb cleaned the public reads at Q25 with fastp, built clones with MiXCR and kept in-frame beta chains. CDR3 protein duplicates are merged, each entry listing the most common genes and DNA. The sample records 65,000 to 70,000 distinct CDR3 sequences, approximately 18% of which are singletons. The ten top clones hold about 1.5% of the sample. Sequencing was carried out using naive CD8+ T cells from blood, with Jurkat cell RNA spiked in. Interpreted using the paper, the cell subset or site label stands for: FACS-sorted CD8+CD4-CCR7+CD45RA+ naive T cells. Receptors originate from a human donor in good health. Some libraries in this study had Jurkat cell RNA spiked in.

This clonotype was picked up many times. The V and J genes are TRBV27 and TRBJ2-2; 9 nucleotides line up with TRBD2. Looked up from germline, CDR1 is MNHEY and CDR2 is SMNVEV (reference sequence). With V trimmed by 3 bases and J by 5 bases, 10 bases remained unmatched. The CDR3 runs 17 residues. The CDR3 coding sequence is TGTGCCAGCAGTTTGGGCCGATGGCGGGAGGGGACCGGGGAGCTGTTTTTT. Protein: CASSLGRWREGTGELFF.

The chain recombines TRBV14 with TRBJ1-1; D is unresolved. Germline CDR1 SGHDN, CDR2 FVKESK. V lost 2 bases to trimming and J lost 3 bases, with 10 bases between them. The CDR3 loop spans 14 amino acids. CDR3 sequence (DNA): TGTGCCAGCAGCCAAAATCGGTGGGACACTGAAGCTTTCTTT. This encodes CASSQNRWDTEAFF.

This clonotype was counted at least ten times. The V call is TRBV6-2 or TRBV6-3, the J call TRBJ1-5; TRBD1 is a possible D gene (5 bases). The CDR3 covers 14 residues. V was trimmed by 8 bases and J by 2 bases, leaving 13 bases between them. Germline values: CDR1 MNHEY, CDR2 SVGEGT. The CDR3 loop is CASGPLGGNQPQHF. The CDR3 DNA is TGTGCCAGCGGGCCCTTAGGGGGCAATCAGCCCCAGCATTTT.

This clonotype was detected many times. J is TRBJ2-4 and V is TRBV5-1; the D gene is possibly TRBD2 (5 bases). The CDR3 has 16 residues. The ends were cut back, 4 bases at V and 3 bases at J, with 17 bases in the middle. The germline gives CDR1 SGHRS, CDR2 YFSETQ. The CDR3 DNA follows: TGCGCCAGCAGCCAGAAACGTGGCGGGTTCAAAAACATTCAGTACTTC. Translation: CASSQKRGGFKNIQYF.

Concerning this clonotype: This may arise from a read error, as a much more abundant clone is one base away. The rearrangement uses TRBV18 and TRBJ2-5, with D unclear. Germline loops: CDR1 KGHSH, CDR2 LQKENI. This CDR3 has 14 residues. CDR3 in DNA: TGTGCCAGCTCAACCTCAAATACACAAGGGACCCAGTACTTC. The encoded protein is CASSTSNTQGTQYF.

In its sample, this clonotype was seen once. The chain couples TRBV2 to TRBJ2-2, with TRBD1 matching 7 bases. V trimming: 8 bases; J trimming: 5 bases; junction bases outside the gene matches: 2. The germline gives CDR1 SNHLY, CDR2 FYNNEI. This CDR3 comprises 12 residues. As DNA, the CDR3 is TGTGCCAGCGAGGGACAGACCGGGGAGCTGTTTTTT. Its translation: CASEGQTGELFF.

A word on this clonotype: This CDR3 fails to terminate in the conserved phenylalanine or tryptophan, so it likely reflects a read error. V usage is TRBV4-1 and J usage is TRBJ1-2; no clear D. V shed 5 bases and J shed 3 bases, with 13 bases lying between them. The CDR3 totals 14 residues. Looked up from germline, CDR1 is MGHRA and CDR2 is YSYEKL. The CDR3 DNA reads as TGCGCCAGCAGCTCGCGGACCTTAGACTATGGCTACACCCCC. Amino acid sequence: CASSSRTLDYGYTP.

This clonotype was observed many times. This sequence joins TRBV28 and TRBJ1-5, with 7 bases identical to TRBD1. Germline CDR1 reads MDHEN; CDR2 reads SYDVKM. J lost 7 bases, V lost 8 bases, and 5 bases had no gene match. This CDR3 is built from 12 residues. Here the CDR3 reads CASYRGNQPQHF. For the CDR3, the DNA is TGTGCCAGCTACAGGGGTAACCAGCCCCAGCATTTT.

This sequence joins TRBV5-6 and TRBJ2-2, with 9 bases identical to TRBD2. This CDR3 spans 17 amino acids. Germline-derived CDR1 and CDR2 are SGHDT and YYEEEE. Trimming took 5 bases from V and 1 from J; bases not matched to a gene: 9. The CDR3 here is CASRSLGLAKNTGELFF. CDR3 bases: TGTGCCAGCAGATCATTAGGACTAGCGAAGAACACCGGGGAGCTGTTTTTT.

CDR3 sequence reads: CASVGVSGGLTEAFF. CDR3 DNA sequence: TGTGCCAGCGTGGGGGTGTCTGGGGGCCTTACTGAAGCTTTCTTT. The rearrangement uses TRBV2 and TRBJ1-1; D may be TRBD1 (6 bases). CDR3 length equals 15 residues. The ends were cut back, 8 bases at V and 5 bases at J, with 21 bases in the middle. The germline gives CDR1 SNHLY, CDR2 FYNNEI.

Many counts were recorded for this clonotype. V usage is TRBV11-2 and J usage is TRBJ2-7; TRBD2 matches at 7 bases. The V gene end was trimmed by 5 bases and the J gene end by 6 bases; junction bases not matched to a gene: 10. CDR1 is SGHAT, CDR2 FQNNGV, per germline. The CDR3 runs to 14 residues. This CDR3 is CASSLPRESGEQYF. DNA for the CDR3: TGTGCCAGCAGCCTACCGCGGGAGTCGGGCGAGCAGTACTTC.

This clonotype was recorded many times. The chain joins TRBV5-1 to TRBJ2-1, with D unresolved. CDR3 length: 15 residues. Trimming took 4 bases from V and 4 from J, leaving 15 bases between them. Germline V gene sequence: CDR1 SGHRS, CDR2 YFSETQ. The CDR3 DNA follows: TGCGCCAGCAGCCTGGCGTCGAGTTTTTACAATGAGCAGTTCTTC. Translation: CASSLASSFYNEQFF.

This clonotype showed up many times. In nucleotides, the CDR3 is TGTGCCTGGTCCCTGGCCAGGGGAGGCGAGCAGTACTTC. It translates to CAWSLARGGEQYF. The genes are TRBV30 and TRBJ2-7; perhaps D is TRBD1 or TRBD2 (6 bases each). This CDR3 has 13 amino acids. The V and J ends lost 5 bases and 6 bases respectively, with 17 bases between them. Per the germline V gene, CDR1 is GTSNPN and CDR2 is SVGIG (reference sequence).

This clonotype was counted a few times. This could be a read error, since a much larger clone is one nucleotide away. The V and J genes are TRBV20-1 and TRBJ2-7, with D possibly TRBD2 on 6 matching bases. Trimming shortened V by 0 bases and J by 4 bases, and 16 bases separated the two germline ends. Germline V gene sequence: CDR1 DFQATT, CDR2 SNEGSKA (reference sequence). This CDR3 has 15 residues. In DNA form, the CDR3 reads TGCAGTGCTAGAGATCGGGACTCCGAACCTTACGAGCAGTACTTC. Translated: CSARDRDSEPYEQYF.

The gene calls are TRBV1 and TRBJ2-7; the table assigns TRBD1, which was not confirmed against the DNA. TRBV1 is designated a pseudogene. The length of the CDR3 is 19 residues. In DNA form, the CDR3 reads TGCACCAGCAGCCAAGAGGGAGAGGGAGCAGCCCCGGAGAGATACGGGCAGTACTTC. Protein sequence: CTSSQEGEGAAPERYGQYF.

The chain links TRBV7-9 to TRBJ2-7; D call uncertain. V gave up 7 bases and J gave up 6 bases, with 16 bases separating them. The CDR3 sequence is 13 residues long. CDR1 and CDR2 (germline): SEHNR, FQNEAQ (reference sequence). The CDR3 is CASMEILLGEQYF. The DNA of the CDR3 is TGTGCCAGCATGGAGATACTCCTTGGCGAGCAGTACTTC.

This clonotype showed up many times. The chain carries TRBV20-1 and TRBJ1-2; D gene unclear. The V and J ends lost 0 bases and 2 bases respectively, with 7 bases between them. The CDR3 contains 13 residues. Germline-derived CDR1 and CDR2 are DFQATT and SNEGSKA (reference sequence). In DNA form, the CDR3 reads TGCAGTGCTAGAGATCTAACCAACTATGGCTACACCTTC. Protein product: CSARDLTNYGYTF.

This clonotype was seen ten or more times. The J gene is TRBJ2-3, the V gene TRBV5-1; 7 positions match TRBD2. The V gene end was trimmed by 0 bases and the J gene end by 2 bases; junction bases not matched to a gene: 9. The CDR3 runs to 17 residues. The V gene's germline CDR1 is SGHRS and CDR2 YFSETQ. The CDR3 sequence is CASSLEASGSFTDTQYF. As DNA, the CDR3 is TGCGCCAGCAGCTTGGAGGCTAGCGGAAGTTTCACAGATACGCAGTATTTT.

Worth noting for this clonotype: It may be a read error: a sequence one base away is much more abundant. The V and J genes are TRBV7-9 and TRBJ1-5, with D hard to call. Germline V gene sequence: CDR1 SEHNR, CDR2 FQNEAQ (reference sequence). The CDR3 is 15 amino acids. Trimming shortened V by 1 base and J by 7 bases, and 14 bases separated the two germline ends. CDR3 bases: TGTGCCAGCAGCTTAGGCAAGGGATTTGGACAGCCCCAGCATTTT. Its translation is CASSLGKGFGQPQHF.

About this clonotype itself: It may be a read error: a sequence one base away is much more abundant. Given the absence of the conserved phenylalanine or tryptophan at the CDR3 end, a read error is likely. The genes are TRBV13 and TRBJ2-1; D is unresolved. The CDR3 is 13 amino acids. V dropped 1 base and J dropped 9 bases, with 10 bases sitting between them. Germline lookup yields CDR1 PRHDT and CDR2 FYEKMQ (reference sequence). CDR3 sequence (DNA): TGTGCCAGCAGCTTAGTACGGACCGGTGAGCAGTTCCTC. It yields the protein CASSLVRTGEQFL.

This clonotype turned up a few times. V usage is TRBV20-1 and J usage is TRBJ2-2, with D unclear. Germline-derived CDR1 and CDR2 are DFQATT and SNEGSKA (reference sequence). The CDR3 totals 12 residues. V was clipped by 3 bases and J by 6 bases, with 8 bases between them. CDR3 nucleotides: TGCAGTGCTAGGGCACTCGCCGGGGAGCTGTTTTTT. The encoded protein is CSARALAGELFF.

This clonotype was seen repeatedly, ten times or more. The chain employs TRBV4-1 and TRBJ2-1; 8 positions match TRBD1. J lost 7 bases, V lost 3 bases, and 8 bases had no gene match. The germline V gene encodes CDR1 MGHRA and CDR2 YSYEKL. CDR3 length equals 15 residues. In nucleotides, the CDR3 is TGCGCCAGCAGCCATGCCTCTACAGGGGGAAATGAGCAGTTCTTC. This translates into CASSHASTGGNEQFF.